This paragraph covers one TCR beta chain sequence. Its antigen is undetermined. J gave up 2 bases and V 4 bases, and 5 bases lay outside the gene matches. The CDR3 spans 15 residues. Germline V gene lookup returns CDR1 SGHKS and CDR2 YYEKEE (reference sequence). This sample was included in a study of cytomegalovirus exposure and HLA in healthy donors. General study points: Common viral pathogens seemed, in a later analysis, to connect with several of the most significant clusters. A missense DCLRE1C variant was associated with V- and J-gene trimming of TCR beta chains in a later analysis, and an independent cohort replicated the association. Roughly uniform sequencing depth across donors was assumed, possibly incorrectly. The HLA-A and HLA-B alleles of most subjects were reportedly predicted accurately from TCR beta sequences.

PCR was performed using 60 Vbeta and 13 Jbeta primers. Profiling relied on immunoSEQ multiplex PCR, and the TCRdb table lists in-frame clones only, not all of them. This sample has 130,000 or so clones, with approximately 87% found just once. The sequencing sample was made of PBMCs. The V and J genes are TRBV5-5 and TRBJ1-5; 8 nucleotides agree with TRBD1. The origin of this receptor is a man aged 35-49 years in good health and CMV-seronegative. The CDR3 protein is CASSAGTGGNQPQHF. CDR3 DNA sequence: TGTGCCAGCAGCGCCGGGACAGGTGGCAATCAGCCCCAGCATTTT.